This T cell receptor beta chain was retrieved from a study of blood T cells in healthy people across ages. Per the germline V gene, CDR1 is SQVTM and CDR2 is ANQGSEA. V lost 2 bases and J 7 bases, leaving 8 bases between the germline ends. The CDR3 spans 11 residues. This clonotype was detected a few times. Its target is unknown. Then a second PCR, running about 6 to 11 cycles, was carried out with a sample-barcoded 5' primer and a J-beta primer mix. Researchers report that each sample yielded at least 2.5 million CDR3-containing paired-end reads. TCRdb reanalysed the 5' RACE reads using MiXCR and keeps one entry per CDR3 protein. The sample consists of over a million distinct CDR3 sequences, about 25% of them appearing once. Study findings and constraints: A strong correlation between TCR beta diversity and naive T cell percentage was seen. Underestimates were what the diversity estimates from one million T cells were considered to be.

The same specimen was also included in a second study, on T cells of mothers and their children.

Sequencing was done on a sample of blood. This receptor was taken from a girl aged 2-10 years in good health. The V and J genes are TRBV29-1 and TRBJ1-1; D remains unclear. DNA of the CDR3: TGCAGCGTTGAATACAGCCTTGAAGCTTTCTTT. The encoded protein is CSVEYSLEAFF. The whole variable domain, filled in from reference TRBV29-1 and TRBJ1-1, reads SAVISQKPSRDICQRGTSLTIQCQVDSQVTMMFWYRQQPGQSLTLIATANQGSEATYESGFVIDKFPISRPNLTFSTLTVSNMSPEDSSIYLCSVEYSLEAFFGQGTRLTVV.